These T cell receptor beta chains were read from a single sample in a study of T-cell reconstitution after alpha-beta-depleted transplantation in children. TCRdb fed the PCR reads into MiXCR, producing one record per CDR3 protein. The sample has roughly 300,000 distinct CDR3 sequences, around 10% seen once. The material sequenced was peripheral blood, taken 180 days after TCRalphabeta/CD19-depleted stem cell transplant. The receptors shown here come from a male patient between 2 and 10 years old who had a stem cell transplant for chronic granulomatous disease, so the T cells may come from the graft donor. Both conserved end residues are part of each CDR3. Fields, in order: V gene, D gene, CDR3 length, J gene, clone size, CDR3 protein, CDR3 DNA. D genes are given only for firm matches. Rows may omit the clone size; those that give it use once, few, many or a size class.

TRBV6-1	TRBD2	14	TRBJ2-3	many	CAAAGLAGTDTQYF	TGTGCCGCCGCGGGACTAGCGGGCACAGATACGCAGTATTTT
TRBV20-1	.	15	TRBJ1-2	many	CSAQQDRILLSGYTF	TGCAGTGCTCAACAGGACCGAATACTACTTTCGGGCTACACCTTC
TRBV10-3	.	16	TRBJ2-7	few	CAISERHGLLFHEQYF	TGTGCCATCAGTGAACGACACGGACTCTTGTTCCACGAGCAGTACTTC
TRBV28	.	17	TRBJ2-2	.	CASSGRRLGALPGELFF	TGTGCCAGCAGTGGGCGGCGACTGGGGGCACTCCCCGGGGAGCTGTTTTTT
TRBV11-2	.	18	TRBJ2-2	.	CASRNGRGERPVGGELFF	TGTGCCAGCAGAAATGGTCGCGGGGAACGACCCGTCGGGGGGGAGCTGTTTTTT
TRBV5-1	.	15	TRBJ2-5	many	CASSSSIEDQETQYF	TGCGCCAGCAGCTCTTCCATTGAAGATCAAGAGACCCAGTACTTC
TRBV28	.	12	TRBJ1-6	many	CASSWGVGTLHF	TGTGCCAGCAGTTGGGGAGTGGGAACCCTCCACTTT
TRBV27	.	13	TRBJ2-1	many	CASSRVGRNEQFF	TGTGCCAGCAGCCGGGTAGGTCGGAATGAGCAGTTCTTC
TRBV5-8	TRBD1	12	TRBJ2-5	.	CASSWTGGIQYF	TGTGCCAGCAGCTGGACAGGGGGGATCCAGTACTTC
TRBV4-3	TRBD2	20	TRBJ2-3	many	CASSQDLLAGGHSEADTQYF	TGCGCCAGCAGCCAAGATCTCCTAGCGGGGGGACATAGCGAGGCAGATACGCAGTATTTT
TRBV6-2/TRBV6-3	.	11	TRBJ2-1	many	CASTQPGEQFF	TGTGCCAGCACCCAACCGGGTGAGCAGTTCTTC
TRBV18	.	14	TRBJ1-1	many	CASSSKTGNTEAFF	TGTGCCAGCTCATCCAAAACAGGGAACACTGAAGCTTTCTTT
TRBV12-3/TRBV12-4	TRBD1	14	TRBJ1-2	many	CASRWDRGRNGYTF	TGTGCCAGCAGATGGGACAGGGGAAGGAATGGCTACACCTTC
TRBV30	.	17	TRBJ2-3	many	CAWSVHLRRLPTGSQYF	TGTGCCTGGAGTGTCCACCTAAGGAGGCTACCGACGGGGTCGCAGTATTTT
TRBV5-1	.	13	TRBJ1-2	many	CASRQDSLYGYTF	TGCGCCAGCAGACAAGACAGCCTCTATGGCTACACCTTC
TRBV19	.	12	TRBJ1-2	many	CASSISGYGYTF	TGTGCCAGTAGTATTTCAGGGTACGGCTACACCTTC
TRBV3-1	.	12	TRBJ2-1	many	CASSQVEREQFF	TGTGCCAGCAGCCAAGTCGAAAGGGAGCAGTTCTTC
TRBV5-6	.	14	TRBJ2-1	few	CASSLFAVYNEQFF	TGTGCCAGCAGCCTTTTTGCTGTATACAATGAGCAGTTCTTC
TRBV20-1	.	14	TRBJ2-3	many	CSARDKRSTDTQYF	TGCAGTGCTAGAGATAAGCGGAGCACAGATACGCAGTATTTT
TRBV20-1	TRBD2	14	TRBJ2-1	many	CSAAGTSAYNEQFF	TGCAGTGCGGCCGGGACTAGTGCCTACAATGAGCAGTTCTTC
TRBV4-2	.	14	TRBJ2-7	many	CASSQETSSYEQYF	TGTGCCAGCAGCCAGGAGACTTCGTCCTACGAGCAGTACTTC
TRBV7-9	.	14	TRBJ2-2	many	CASSPTANTGELFF	TGTGCCAGCAGCCCCACAGCGAACACCGGGGAGCTGTTTTTT
TRBV29-1	.	12	TRBJ2-3	.	CSVTGSTDTQYF	TGCAGCGTGACGGGTAGCACAGATACGCAGTATTTT
TRBV11-2	TRBD2	16	TRBJ2-2	many	CASSFGLAGAGGELFF	TGTGCCAGCAGCTTTGGACTAGCGGGAGCGGGCGGGGAGCTGTTTTTT
TRBV6-2/TRBV6-3	.	14	TRBJ1-6	many	CASRVAGSGSPLHF	TGTGCCAGCAGAGTCGCTGGCAGCGGTTCACCCCTCCACTTT
TRBV20-1	.	15	TRBJ1-5	many	CSASGVGRDNQPQHF	TGCAGTGCTAGTGGGGTAGGTCGTGACAATCAGCCCCAGCATTTT
TRBV7-8	TRBD2	15	TRBJ2-1	many	CASSLRGAGGDEQFF	TGTGCCAGCAGCTTACGGGGCGCGGGAGGGGATGAGCAGTTCTTC
TRBV27	.	14	TRBJ1-4	many	CASSPPRAPGKLFF	TGTGCCAGCAGTCCGCCGCGGGCCCCTGGGAAACTGTTTTTT
TRBV20-1	.	14	TRBJ1-5	many	CSARDPGGEQPQHF	TGCAGTGCTAGAGATCCGGGGGGGGAACAGCCCCAGCATTTT
TRBV20-1	.	13	TRBJ2-7	many	CSASLVSTYEQYF	TGCAGTGCTAGTCTTGTCAGTACCTACGAGCAGTACTTC
TRBV7-2	.	13	TRBJ2-3	many	CASSFSFLSTQYF	TGTGCCAGCAGCTTTAGTTTCCTTTCCACGCAGTATTTT
TRBV7-9	.	15	TRBJ2-3	.	CASSLGTSGLDTQYF	TGTGCCAGCAGCTTGGGGACTTCAGGGTTGGATACGCAGTATTTT
TRBV7-9	.	12	TRBJ2-2	.	CASSRSNGELFF	TGTGCCAGCAGCCGATCCAACGGGGAGCTGTTTTTT
TRBV29-1	.	14	TRBJ2-7	many	CSVVDGGPAYEQYF	TGCAGCGTTGTGGACGGGGGCCCGGCCTACGAGCAGTACTTC
TRBV7-8	TRBD1	13	TRBJ2-7	many	CASSFPTGGEQYF	TGTGCCAGCAGCTTTCCGACAGGGGGCGAGCAGTACTTC
TRBV28	TRBD2	16	TRBJ2-2	many	CASSPLGREDTGELFF	TGTGCCAGCAGTCCCCTGGGACGGGAGGACACCGGGGAGCTGTTTTTT
TRBV20-1	.	12	TRBJ1-2	many	CSARQGGYGYTF	TGCAGTGCTAGACAGGGTGGTTATGGCTACACCTTC
TRBV7-2	TRBD1	15	TRBJ2-5	many	CASSFPGQGMETQYF	TGTGCCAGCAGCTTTCCGGGACAGGGTATGGAGACCCAGTACTTC
TRBV20-1	.	13	TRBJ1-6	many	CSARTEDTIRPHF	TGCAGTGCTAGAACGGAGGACACAATACGTCCCCACTTT
TRBV27	.	15	TRBJ2-1	many	CASSYRAEAYNEQFF	TGTGCCAGCAGTTATCGAGCGGAGGCCTACAATGAGCAGTTCTTC
TRBV20-1	TRBD2	18	TRBJ2-1	few	CSASLLAGGIMGFGEQFF	TGCAGTGCCTCCCTACTAGCGGGAGGAATTATGGGGTTTGGGGAGCAGTTCTTC
TRBV21-1	.	15	TRBJ2-5	many	CASGPGEREQETQYF	TGTGCCAGCGGCCCGGGTGAGCGGGAACAAGAGACCCAGTACTTC
TRBV19	.	16	TRBJ1-5	.	CASSIKGLEKNQPQHF	TGTGCCAGTAGTATAAAGGGACTGGAGAAGAATCAGCCCCAGCATTTT
TRBV20-1	TRBD1	17	TRBJ2-5	many	CSARGSGDRGHEETQYF	TGCAGTGCTAGAGGCTCCGGGGACAGGGGGCATGAAGAGACCCAGTACTTC
TRBV5-1	TRBD1	14	TRBJ2-1	many	CASSNRTGGVEQFF	TGCGCCAGCAGCAATCGGACAGGGGGCGTTGAGCAGTTCTTC
TRBV7-8	.	13	TRBJ2-3	many	CASSSGLLDTQYF	TGTGCCAGCAGCTCTGGACTATTGGATACGCAGTATTTT
TRBV4-3	.	15	TRBJ1-3	many	CASSQGNTPGNTIYF	TGCGCCAGCAGCCAAGGAAACACACCTGGAAACACCATATATTTT
TRBV3-1	.	15	TRBJ1-2	many	CASSQEGKQNYGYTF	TGTGCCAGCAGCCAAGAGGGAAAACAGAACTATGGCTACACCTTC
TRBV5-1	TRBD1	16	TRBJ1-1	many	CASSLTGGRVNTEAFF	TGCGCCAGCAGCTTGACAGGGGGTAGGGTGAACACTGAAGCTTTCTTT
TRBV10-3	.	14	TRBJ2-7	many	CAISPGQNSYEQYF	TGTGCCATCAGCCCTGGACAAAACTCCTACGAGCAGTACTTC
TRBV9	.	14	TRBJ2-6	many	CASEVGSGANVLTF	TGTGCCAGCGAGGTGGGCTCTGGGGCCAACGTCCTGACTTTC